A single sample gave rise to the 3 T cell receptor beta chains below, sequenced in a study of blood T cells in healthy people across ages. A second PCR, run for roughly 7 to 11 cycles, used a sample-barcoded 5' primer plus a J-beta primer mix. TCRdb re-called the 5' RACE reads with MiXCR, one entry per CDR3 protein. The sample yields 600,000 to 800,000 distinct CDR3 sequences, around 21% seen once. Sequenced: blood. The receptors originated from a man aged 70-80 years in good health.

The chain recombines TRBV7-2 with TRBJ2-3; 11 bases map to TRBD2. This CDR3 contains 15 residues. Germline V CDR1 and CDR2: SGHTA, FQGNSA. The J segment lost 4 bases and the V segment lost 0 bases, leaving 0 bases of the junction unmatched. The chain's CDR3 is CASSLAGLAADTQYF. As DNA, the CDR3 is TGTGCCAGCAGCTTAGCGGGACTAGCGGCAGATACGCAGTATTTT.

This clonotype was seen a handful of times. The J gene is TRBJ1-3, the V gene TRBV10-3; D is undetermined. In germline, CDR1 is ENHRY, CDR2 SYGVKD. The CDR3 length is 16 residues. With 2 bases removed from V and 6 bases from J, the gap between germline ends came to 17 bases. This CDR3 is CAISEGRYGVSNTIYF. CDR3 in DNA: TGTGCCATCAGTGAGGGAAGGTACGGGGTCTCAAACACCATATATTTT.

This clonotype was found a few times. The CDR3 protein is CSARYLPGANEKLFF. The DNA of the CDR3 is TGCAGTGCTAGGTACCTCCCTGGGGCTAATGAAAAACTGTTTTTT. The chain combines TRBV20-1 with TRBJ1-4, with D hard to call. The germline gives CDR1 DFQATT, CDR2 SNEGSKA (reference sequence). V was trimmed by 3 bases and J by 3 bases, leaving 14 bases between them. The CDR3 sequence is 15 residues long.